This note documents a single TCR beta chain sequence. Its antigen is currently unknown. This may come from a read error, since a much larger clone is one base off. Each sample used at least 7 million PBMCs. Primers used in a second PCR of about 6 to 11 cycles were a sample-barcoded 5' primer and a J-beta primer mix. TCRdb re-called the 5' RACE reads through MiXCR, storing one row per CDR3 protein. Counted here are about 640,000 distinct CDR3 sequences, about 30% occurring once; the ten biggest clones make up approximately 15%. The germline V gene encodes CDR1 SEHNR and CDR2 FQNEAQ (reference sequence). V lost 0 bases and J lost 4; bases outside the gene matches: 1. There are 14 residues in the CDR3. The sample comes from a study of blood T cells in healthy people across ages. Study outcomes and limitations: Per-million-T-cell TCR beta diversity fell roughly linearly with age. The study regarded diversity estimates from one million T cells as underestimates.

The chain employs TRBV7-9 and TRBJ1-2; 8 bases fit TRBD1. The specimen was blood. The clonotype was recovered from an elderly woman in good health. CDR3 region: CASSLAGTGYGYTF. The CDR3 bases are TGTGCCAGCAGCTTAGCCGGGACAGGCTATGGCTACACCTTC.